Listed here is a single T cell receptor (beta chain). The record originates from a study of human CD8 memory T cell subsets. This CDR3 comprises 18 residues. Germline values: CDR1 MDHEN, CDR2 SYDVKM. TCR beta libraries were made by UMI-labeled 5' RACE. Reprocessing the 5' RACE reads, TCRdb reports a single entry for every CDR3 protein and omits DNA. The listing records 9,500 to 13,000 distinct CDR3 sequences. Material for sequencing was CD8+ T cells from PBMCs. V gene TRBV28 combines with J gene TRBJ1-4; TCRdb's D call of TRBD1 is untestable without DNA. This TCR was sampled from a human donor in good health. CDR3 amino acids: CASSRGTERPSTNEKLFF.